What follows are 5 T cell receptor beta chains derived from one specimen sequenced in a study of shared clonotypes between healthy human individuals. Here immunoSEQ multiplex PCR was the method, and the copy in TCRdb shows in-frame clones only, minus some. The profile shows about 1 million clones, approximately 80% of them singletons. Material for sequencing was memory CD4+ T cells from PBMCs. The sample's subset: CD45RA-negative fraction. The receptor source for this set is a man between 18 and 29 years old in good health. Some clones in this sample may be carry-over from other donors' samples.

At least ten counts were recorded for this clone. V and J are TRBV2 and TRBJ1-2, with 10 bases lining up with TRBD1. The CDR3 sequence is 14 residues long. The V gene end was trimmed by 6 bases and the J gene end by 7 bases; junction bases not matched to a gene: 8. The V gene's germline CDR1 is SNHLY and CDR2 FYNNEI. For the CDR3, the DNA is TGTGCCAGCAGGGACCGGACAGGGGGAGGTGGCTACACCTTC. This translates into CASRDRTGGGGYTF.

CDR3 in DNA: TGTGCCAGCAGTCTCCCCGGGGGCAGGGCCGAAAAACTGTTTTTT. Residues: CASSLPGGRAEKLFF. The chain combines TRBV28 with TRBJ1-4, with a tentative D call TRBD1 (6 bases). The CDR3 consists of 15 residues. V lost 5 bases and J 8 bases, leaving 18 bases between the germline ends. The germline gives CDR1 MDHEN, CDR2 SYDVKM.

This chain uses TRBV9 with TRBJ1-1; no clear D. V shed 0 bases and J shed 4 bases, with 10 bases lying between them. The V gene's germline CDR1 is SGDLS and CDR2 YYNGEE. The CDR3 has 14 amino acids. CDR3 sequence (DNA): TGTGCCAGCAGCGTAGACGGCAGAGGCACTGAAGCTTTCTTT. It yields the protein CASSVDGRGTEAFF.

The chain carries TRBV9 and TRBJ2-1; D is ambiguous. The CDR3 sequence is 13 residues long. CDR1 is SGDLS, CDR2 YYNGEE, per germline. V lost 7 bases, J lost 0 bases, and 8 bases lay in between. The CDR3 is CASGRSSYNEQFF. DNA for the CDR3: TGTGCCAGCGGACGGAGCTCCTACAATGAGCAGTTCTTC.

V gene TRBV4-1 combines with J gene TRBJ2-5; D tentatively fits TRBD1 or TRBD2 (5 bases each). Trimming took off 2 bases at V and 3 bases at J, with 7 bases between the two ends. Germline V gives CDR1 MGHRA, CDR2 YSYEKL. This CDR3 contains 13 residues. The DNA for the CDR3 is TGCGCCAGCAGCCAATTGGGGGAAGAGACCCAGTACTTC. Protein: CASSQLGEETQYF.